This T cell receptor (beta chain) was captured by sequencing in a study of beta chain features in type 1 diabetes. The length of the CDR3 is 17 residues. The germline V gene encodes CDR1 SEHNR and CDR2 FQNEAQ (reference sequence). The V end lost 5 bases, the J end lost 3 bases, and 20 bases lay between the germline ends. Study-level points and caveats: Significant though moderate, a shortening of TCRB CDR3s appeared in all four CD4+ subsets of Type 1 diabetes patients. Since sequencing was performed on cDNA, cells with high TCR expression could be over-represented.

Concerning this clone: Antigen: not known.

The isolated RNA, all of it, was reverse transcribed, so expressed TCRB transcripts were what got sequenced. Only in-frame clones appear in the TCRdb table, and some are missing; sequencing was by immunoSEQ multiplex PCR. This table holds about 99,000 clones, 25% to 35% found once. Sequenced material: central memory CD4+ T cells from blood. The clonotype comes from a woman younger than 35 with type 1 diabetes. This rearrangement joins TRBV7-9 to TRBJ2-1, with a possible D match to TRBD2 (6 bases). This CDR3 reads CASSTPPAGPFYNEQFF. The CDR3 DNA reads TGTGCCAGCAGCACCCCACCCGCGGGGCCCTTCTACAATGAGCAGTTCTTC.